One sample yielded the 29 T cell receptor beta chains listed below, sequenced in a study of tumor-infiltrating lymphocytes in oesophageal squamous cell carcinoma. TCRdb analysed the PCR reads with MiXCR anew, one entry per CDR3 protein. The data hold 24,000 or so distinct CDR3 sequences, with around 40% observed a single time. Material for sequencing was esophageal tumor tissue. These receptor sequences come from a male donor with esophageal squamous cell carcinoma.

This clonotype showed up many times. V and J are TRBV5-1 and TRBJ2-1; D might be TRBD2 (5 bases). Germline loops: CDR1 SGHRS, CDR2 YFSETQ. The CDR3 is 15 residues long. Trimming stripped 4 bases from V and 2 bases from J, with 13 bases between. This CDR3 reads CASSLRLGTYNEQFF. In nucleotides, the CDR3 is TGCGCCAGCAGCCTACGGCTCGGGACCTACAATGAGCAGTTCTTC.

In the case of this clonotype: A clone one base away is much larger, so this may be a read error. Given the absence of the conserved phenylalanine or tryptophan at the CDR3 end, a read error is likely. The CDR3 protein is CASSLSRVETQYL. DNA of the CDR3: TGTGCCAGCAGTCTTAGTAGGGTAGAGACCCAGTACCTC. This chain links TRBV12-3 or TRBV12-4 with TRBJ2-5; D uncertain. Trimming removed 5 bases at V and 4 bases at J, with 11 bases between. The CDR3 length is 13 residues.

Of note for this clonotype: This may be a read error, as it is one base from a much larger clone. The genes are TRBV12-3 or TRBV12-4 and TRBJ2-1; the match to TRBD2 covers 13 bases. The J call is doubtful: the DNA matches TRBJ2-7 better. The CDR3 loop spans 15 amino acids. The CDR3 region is CASSFRLAGGNEQYF. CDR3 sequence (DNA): TGTGCCAGCAGTTTCCGACTAGCGGGGGGCAATGAGCAGTACTTC.

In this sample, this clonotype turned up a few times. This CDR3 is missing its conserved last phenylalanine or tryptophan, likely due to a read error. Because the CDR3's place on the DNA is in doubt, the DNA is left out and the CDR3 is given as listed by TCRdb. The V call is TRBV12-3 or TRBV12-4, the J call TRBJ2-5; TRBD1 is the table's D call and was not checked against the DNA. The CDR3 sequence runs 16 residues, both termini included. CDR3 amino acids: CASSLGGPRGEQYFGN.

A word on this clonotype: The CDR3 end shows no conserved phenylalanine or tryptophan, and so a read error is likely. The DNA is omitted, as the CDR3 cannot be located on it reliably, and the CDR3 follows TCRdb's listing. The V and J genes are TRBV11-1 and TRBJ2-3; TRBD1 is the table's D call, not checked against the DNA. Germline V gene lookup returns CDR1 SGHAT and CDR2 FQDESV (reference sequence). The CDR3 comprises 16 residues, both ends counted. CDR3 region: CASSPDREERPSTSAP.

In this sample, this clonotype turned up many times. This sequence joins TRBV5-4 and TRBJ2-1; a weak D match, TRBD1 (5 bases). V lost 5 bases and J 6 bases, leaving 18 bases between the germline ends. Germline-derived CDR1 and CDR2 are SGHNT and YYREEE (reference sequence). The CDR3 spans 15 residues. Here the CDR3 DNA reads TGTGCCAGCAGTTATGGGGCAGGGCCATCCAATGAGCAGTTCTTC. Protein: CASSYGAGPSNEQFF.

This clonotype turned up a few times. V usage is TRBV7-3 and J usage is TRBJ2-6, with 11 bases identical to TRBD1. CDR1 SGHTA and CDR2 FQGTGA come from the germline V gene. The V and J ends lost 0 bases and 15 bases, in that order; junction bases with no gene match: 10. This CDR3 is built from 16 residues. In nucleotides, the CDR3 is TGTGCCAGCAGCTTAACGTCCGGGACAGGGGGAAGTGGCCTGACTTTC. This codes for CASSLTSGTGGSGLTF.

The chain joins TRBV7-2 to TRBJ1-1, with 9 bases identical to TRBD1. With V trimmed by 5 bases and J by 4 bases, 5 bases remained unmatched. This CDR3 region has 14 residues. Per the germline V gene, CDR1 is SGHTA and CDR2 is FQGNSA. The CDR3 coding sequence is TGTGCCAGCAGCGGACAGGGGAGCGGCACTGAAGCTTTCTTT. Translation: CASSGQGSGTEAFF. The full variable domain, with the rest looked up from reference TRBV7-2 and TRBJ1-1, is GAGVSQSPSNKVTEKGKDVELRCDPISGHTALYWYRQSLGQGLEFLIYFQGNSAPDKSGLPSDRFSAERTGGSVSTLTIQRTQQEDSAVYLCASSGQGSGTEAFFGQGTRLTVV.

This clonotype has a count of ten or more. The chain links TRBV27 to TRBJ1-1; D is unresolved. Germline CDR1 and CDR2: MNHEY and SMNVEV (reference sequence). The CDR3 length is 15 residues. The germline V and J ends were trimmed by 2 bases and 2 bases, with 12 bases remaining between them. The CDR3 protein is CASSLAGRGNTEAFF. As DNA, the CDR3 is TGTGCCAGCAGTTTAGCCGGCCGGGGAAACACTGAAGCTTTCTTT.

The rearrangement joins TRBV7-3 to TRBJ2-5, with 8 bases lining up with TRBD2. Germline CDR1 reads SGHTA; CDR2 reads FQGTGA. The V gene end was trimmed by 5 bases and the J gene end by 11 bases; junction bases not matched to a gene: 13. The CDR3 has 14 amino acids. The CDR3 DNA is TGTGCCAGCAGCATAGCGGGATGGGATCGGGAGCAGTACTTC. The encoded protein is CASSIAGWDREQYF. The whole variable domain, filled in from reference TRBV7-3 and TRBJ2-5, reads GAGVSQTPSNKVTEKGKYVELRCDPISGHTALYWYRQSLGQGPEFLIYFQGTGAADDSGLPNDRFFAVRPEGSVSTLKIQRTERGDSAVYLCASSIAGWDREQYFGPGTRLLVL.

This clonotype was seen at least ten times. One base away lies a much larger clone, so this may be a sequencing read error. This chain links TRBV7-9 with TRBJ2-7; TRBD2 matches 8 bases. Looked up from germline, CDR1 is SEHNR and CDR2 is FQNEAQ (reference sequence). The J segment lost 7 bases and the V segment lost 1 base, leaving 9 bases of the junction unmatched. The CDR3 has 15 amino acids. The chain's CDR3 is CASSLDGGASDEQYF. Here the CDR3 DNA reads TGTGCCAGCAGCTTAGACGGGGGGGCGTCGGATGAGCAGTACTTC.

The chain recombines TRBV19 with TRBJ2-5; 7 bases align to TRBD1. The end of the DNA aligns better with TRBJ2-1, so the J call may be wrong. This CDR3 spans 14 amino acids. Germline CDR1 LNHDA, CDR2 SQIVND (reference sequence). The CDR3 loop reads CASSRKGADNEQFF. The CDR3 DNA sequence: TGTGCCAGTAGCAGAAAGGGGGCAGACAATGAGCAGTTCTTC.

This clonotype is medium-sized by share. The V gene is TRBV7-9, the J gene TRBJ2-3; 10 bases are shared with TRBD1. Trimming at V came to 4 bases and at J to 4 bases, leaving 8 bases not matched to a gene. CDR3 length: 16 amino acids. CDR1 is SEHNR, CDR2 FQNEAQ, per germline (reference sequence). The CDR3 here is CASSWEPGQGSDTQYF. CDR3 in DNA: TGTGCCAGCAGCTGGGAACCGGGACAGGGGTCAGATACGCAGTATTTT.

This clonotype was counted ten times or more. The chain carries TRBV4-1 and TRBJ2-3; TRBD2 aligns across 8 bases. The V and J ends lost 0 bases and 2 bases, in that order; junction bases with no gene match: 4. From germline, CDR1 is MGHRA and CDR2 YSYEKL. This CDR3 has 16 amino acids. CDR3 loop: CASSQDGLAITDTQYF. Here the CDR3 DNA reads TGCGCCAGCAGCCAAGACGGACTAGCAATCACAGATACGCAGTATTTT.

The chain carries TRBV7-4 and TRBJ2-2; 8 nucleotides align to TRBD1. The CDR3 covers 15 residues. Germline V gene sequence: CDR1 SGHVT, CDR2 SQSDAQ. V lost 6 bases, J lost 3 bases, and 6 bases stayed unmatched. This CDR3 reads CASRYRQGHTGELFF. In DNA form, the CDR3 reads TGTGCCAGCAGATACAGACAGGGGCACACCGGGGAGCTGTTTTTT.

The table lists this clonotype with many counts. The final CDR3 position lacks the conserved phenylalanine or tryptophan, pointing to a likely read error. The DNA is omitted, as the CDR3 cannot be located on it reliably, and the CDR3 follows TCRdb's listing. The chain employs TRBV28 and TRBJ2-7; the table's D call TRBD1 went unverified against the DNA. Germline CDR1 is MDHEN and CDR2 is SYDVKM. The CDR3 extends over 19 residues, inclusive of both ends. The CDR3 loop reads CASSLRTGTGVIYGYTFGS.

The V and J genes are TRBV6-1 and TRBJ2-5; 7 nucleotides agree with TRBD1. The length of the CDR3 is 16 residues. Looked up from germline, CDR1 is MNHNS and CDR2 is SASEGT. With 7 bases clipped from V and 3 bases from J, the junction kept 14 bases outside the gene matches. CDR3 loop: CASTALGQSRKETQYF. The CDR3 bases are TGTGCCAGCACCGCCTTGGGACAGTCGCGAAAAGAGACCCAGTACTTC.

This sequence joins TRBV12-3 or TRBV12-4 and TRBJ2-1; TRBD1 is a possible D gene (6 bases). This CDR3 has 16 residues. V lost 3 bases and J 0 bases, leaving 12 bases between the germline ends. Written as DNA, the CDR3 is TGTGCCAGCAGTTTCCTCACAGGGAGCTCCTACAATGAGCAGTTCTTC. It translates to CASSFLTGSSYNEQFF.

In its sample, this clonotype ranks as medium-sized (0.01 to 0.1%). For the CDR3, the DNA is TGTGCCAGCAGCTCAGTAATAGCTGCATACTACGAGCAGTACTTC. It encodes CASSSVIAAYYEQYF. J is TRBJ2-7 and V is TRBV7-9; D gene uncertain. The CDR3 consists of 15 residues. The germline gives CDR1 SEHNR, CDR2 FQNEAQ (reference sequence). Trimming stripped 4 bases from V and 3 bases from J, with 16 bases between.

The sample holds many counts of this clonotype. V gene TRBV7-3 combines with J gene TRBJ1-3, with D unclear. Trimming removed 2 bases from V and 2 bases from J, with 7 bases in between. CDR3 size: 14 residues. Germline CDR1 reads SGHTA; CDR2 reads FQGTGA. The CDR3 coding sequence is TGTGCCAGCAGCTTAGGGGAGACTGGAAACACCATATATTTT. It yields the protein CASSLGETGNTIYF.

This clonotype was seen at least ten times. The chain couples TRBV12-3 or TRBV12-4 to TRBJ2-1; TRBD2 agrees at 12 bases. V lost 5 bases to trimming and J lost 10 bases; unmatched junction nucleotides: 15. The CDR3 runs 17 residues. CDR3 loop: CASSPSLAGGPLGEQFF. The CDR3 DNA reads TGTGCCAGCAGTCCTTCACTAGCGGGAGGCCCCTTAGGAGAGCAGTTCTTC.

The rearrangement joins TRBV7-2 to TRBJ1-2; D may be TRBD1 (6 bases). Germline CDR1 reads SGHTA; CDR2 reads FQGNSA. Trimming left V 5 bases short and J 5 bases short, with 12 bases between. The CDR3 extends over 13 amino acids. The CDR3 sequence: CASSVQGGYGYTF. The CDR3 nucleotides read TGTGCCAGCAGCGTACAGGGTGGGTATGGCTACACCTTC. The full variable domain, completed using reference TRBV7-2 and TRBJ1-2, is GAGVSQSPSNKVTEKGKDVELRCDPISGHTALYWYRQSLGQGLEFLIYFQGNSAPDKSGLPSDRFSAERTGGSVSTLTIQRTQQEDSAVYLCASSVQGGYGYTFGSGTRLTVV.

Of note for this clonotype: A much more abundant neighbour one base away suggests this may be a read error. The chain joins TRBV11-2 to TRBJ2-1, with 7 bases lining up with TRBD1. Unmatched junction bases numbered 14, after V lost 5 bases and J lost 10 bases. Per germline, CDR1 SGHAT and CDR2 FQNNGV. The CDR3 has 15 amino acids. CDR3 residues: CASSTNRGGSYEQFF. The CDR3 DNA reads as TGTGCCAGCAGCACAAACAGGGGCGGGTCCTACGAGCAGTTCTTC. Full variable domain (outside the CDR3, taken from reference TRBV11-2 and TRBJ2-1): EAGVAQSPRYKIIEKRQSVAFWCNPISGHATLYWYQQILGQGPKLLIQFQNNGVVDDSQLPKDRFSAERLKGVDSTLKIQPAKLEDSAVYLCASSTNRGGSYEQFFGPGTRLTVL.

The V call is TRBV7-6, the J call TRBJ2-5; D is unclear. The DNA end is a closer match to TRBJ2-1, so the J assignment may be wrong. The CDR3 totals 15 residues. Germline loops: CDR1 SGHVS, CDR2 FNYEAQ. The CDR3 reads CASGTRAPRDNEQFF. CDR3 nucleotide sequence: TGTGCCAGCGGAACGAGAGCACCCCGGGACAATGAGCAGTTCTTC.

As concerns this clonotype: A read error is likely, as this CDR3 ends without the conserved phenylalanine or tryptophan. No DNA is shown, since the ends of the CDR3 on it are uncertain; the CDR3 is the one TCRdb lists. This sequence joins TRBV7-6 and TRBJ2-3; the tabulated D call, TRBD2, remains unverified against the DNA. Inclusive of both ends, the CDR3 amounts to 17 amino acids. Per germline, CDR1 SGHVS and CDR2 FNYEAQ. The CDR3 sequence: CASSGPGLNPTSSTLGT.

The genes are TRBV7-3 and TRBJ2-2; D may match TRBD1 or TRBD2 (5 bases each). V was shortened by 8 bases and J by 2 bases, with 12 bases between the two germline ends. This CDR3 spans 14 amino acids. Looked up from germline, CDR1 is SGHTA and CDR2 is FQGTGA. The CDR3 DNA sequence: TGTGCCAGCTTAGGGACGGCCAACACCGGGGAGCTGTTTTTT. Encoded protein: CASLGTANTGELFF.

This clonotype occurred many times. The CDR3 bases are TGTGCCAGCAGCTTAATCCCCACACACGATCCAGATACGCAGTATTTT. It encodes CASSLIPTHDPDTQYF. This chain uses TRBV11-1 with TRBJ2-3; the D is unclear. V lost 2 bases and J lost 4, with 16 bases in between. Germline V gene sequence: CDR1 SGHAT, CDR2 FQDESV (reference sequence). This CDR3 is 16 amino acids long.

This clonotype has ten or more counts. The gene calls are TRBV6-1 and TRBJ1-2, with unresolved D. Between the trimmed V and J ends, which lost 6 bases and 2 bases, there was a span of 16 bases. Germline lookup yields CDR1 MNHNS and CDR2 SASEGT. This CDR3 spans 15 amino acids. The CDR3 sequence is CASRRRGEANYGYTF. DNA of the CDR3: TGTGCCAGCAGGAGGCGGGGAGAAGCCAACTATGGCTACACCTTC.

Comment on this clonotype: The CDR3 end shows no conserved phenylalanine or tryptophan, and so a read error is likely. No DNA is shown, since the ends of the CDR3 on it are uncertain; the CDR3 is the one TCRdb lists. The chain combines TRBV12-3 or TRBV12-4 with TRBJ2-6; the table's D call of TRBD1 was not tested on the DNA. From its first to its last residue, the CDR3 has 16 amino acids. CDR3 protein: CASSLNTGSYEQYFGP.